These 8 T cell receptor beta chains were all obtained from the same sample, sequenced in a study of PD-1 blockade in mismatch repair-deficient tumors. Some clones are missing from TCRdb's copy, which holds only in-frame ones; the method was immunoSEQ multiplex PCR. Among 30,000 to 35,000 clones listed, roughly 80% were seen once. The sample in question was PBMCs, obtained around 6 weeks after starting pembrolizumab. All receptors derive from an adult with mismatch repair-deficient cancer.

This rearrangement joins TRBV2 to TRBJ1-2; tentatively, D is TRBD1 (5 bases). V was shortened by 3 bases and J by 6 bases, with 11 bases between the two germline ends. CDR1 is SNHLY, CDR2 FYNNEI, per germline. CDR3 size: 13 residues. CDR3 residues: CASSEGHPNGYTF. The DNA for the CDR3 is TGTGCCAGCAGTGAGGGGCACCCAAATGGCTACACCTTC.

V and J are TRBV7-9 and TRBJ2-3; 10 bases align to TRBD1. Germline V lookup: CDR1 SEHNR, CDR2 FQNEAQ (reference sequence). Trimming at V came to 5 bases and at J to 5 bases, leaving 4 bases not matched to a gene. The CDR3 covers 14 residues. CDR3 loop: CASSPGQGGDTQYF. The CDR3 nucleotides read TGTGCCAGCAGCCCAGGACAGGGGGGAGATACGCAGTATTTT.

The CDR3 here is CASIDGSSYEQYF. Here the CDR3 DNA reads TGTGCCAGCATTGACGGGAGCTCCTACGAGCAGTACTTC. This chain uses TRBV9 with TRBJ2-7; weak D call: TRBD2 (6 bases). This CDR3 spans 13 amino acids. Germline V lookup: CDR1 SGDLS, CDR2 YYNGEE. The ends were cut back, 6 bases at V and 0 bases at J, with 10 bases in the middle.

This chain connects TRBV11-2 to TRBJ1-4, with a tentative D call TRBD1 (6 bases). V dropped 5 bases and J dropped 2 bases, with 12 bases sitting between them. CDR3 size: 15 residues. The germline gives CDR1 SGHAT, CDR2 FQNNGV. The CDR3 bases are TGTGCCAGCAGCGCCAACAGGGCCACTAATGAAAAACTGTTTTTT. It codes for CASSANRATNEKLFF.

The rearrangement uses TRBV18 and TRBJ1-2; D not certain. Germline lookup yields CDR1 KGHSH and CDR2 LQKENI. Trimming took 3 bases from V and 4 from J, leaving 15 bases between them. The CDR3 consists of 15 residues. Here the CDR3 reads CASSPKGAVSYGYTF. The DNA of the CDR3 is TGTGCCAGCTCACCCAAAGGAGCCGTGTCCTATGGCTACACCTTC. The variable domain in full, completed from reference TRBV18 and TRBJ1-2, reads NAGVMQNPRHLVRRRGQEARLRCSPMKGHSHVYWYRQLPEEGLKFMVYLQKENIIDESGMPKERFSAEFPKEGPSILRIQQVVRGDSAAYFCASSPKGAVSYGYTFGSGTRLTVV.

The genes are TRBV18 and TRBJ1-2; D call uncertain. CDR1 and CDR2 (germline): KGHSH, LQKENI. CDR3 length equals 14 residues. V was shortened by 2 bases and J by 4 bases, with 11 bases between the two germline ends. CDR3 sequence reads: CASSPEDLGYGYTF. CDR3 nucleotide sequence: TGTGCCAGCTCACCAGAGGACTTAGGCTATGGCTACACCTTC.

The chain is built from TRBV18 and TRBJ1-1; 7 bases fit TRBD1. There are 13 residues in the CDR3. The germline gives CDR1 KGHSH, CDR2 LQKENI. Germline trimming cut 6 bases from V and 1 base from J; bases unmatched to any gene: 2. CDR3 in DNA: TGTGCCAGCTCGCAGGGGGGGAACACTGAAGCTTTCTTT. It codes for CASSQGGNTEAFF. Full variable domain (rest looked up from reference TRBV18 and TRBJ1-1): NAGVMQNPRHLVRRRGQEARLRCSPMKGHSHVYWYRQLPEEGLKFMVYLQKENIIDESGMPKERFSAEFPKEGPSILRIQQVVRGDSAAYFCASSQGGNTEAFFGQGTRLTVV.

The chain recombines TRBV4-1 with TRBJ2-1; D unclear. CDR1 and CDR2 (germline): MGHRA, YSYEKL. The CDR3 is 14 residues long. The V end lost 0 bases, the J end lost 9 bases, and 12 bases lay between the germline ends. The CDR3 region has the DNA TGCGCCAGCAGCCAAGATCGCCCCGTAGTTGAGCAGTTCTTC. Residues: CASSQDRPVVEQFF.